Given below is one TCR beta chain in context. As yet, its antigen is unknown. The isolated RNA, all of it, was reverse transcribed, so expressed TCRB transcripts were what got sequenced. Assay used: immunoSEQ multiplex PCR; TCRdb lists only in-frame clones, some missing. This table holds 160,000 or so clones, about 8.1% found once. This entry is derived from a study of beta chain features in type 1 diabetes. General study results and limits: Among patients with Type 1 diabetes, TCRB CDR3s were moderately but significantly shorter in every one of the four CD4+ subsets.

CDR3 length: 15 amino acids. V was cut by 4 bases and J by 6 bases, with 16 bases left in between. Germline V gene data show CDR1 as SGHDT and CDR2 as YYEEEE. Sequencing input: central memory CD4+ T cells from blood. The chain has TRBV5-6 and TRBJ2-2; D call uncertain. This receptor was taken from a woman under 30 with type 1 diabetes. CDR3 sequence (DNA): TGTGCCAGCAGCGGTAGCCTGAATGCTGCCGGGGAGCTGTTTTTT. As protein: CASSGSLNAAGELFF.